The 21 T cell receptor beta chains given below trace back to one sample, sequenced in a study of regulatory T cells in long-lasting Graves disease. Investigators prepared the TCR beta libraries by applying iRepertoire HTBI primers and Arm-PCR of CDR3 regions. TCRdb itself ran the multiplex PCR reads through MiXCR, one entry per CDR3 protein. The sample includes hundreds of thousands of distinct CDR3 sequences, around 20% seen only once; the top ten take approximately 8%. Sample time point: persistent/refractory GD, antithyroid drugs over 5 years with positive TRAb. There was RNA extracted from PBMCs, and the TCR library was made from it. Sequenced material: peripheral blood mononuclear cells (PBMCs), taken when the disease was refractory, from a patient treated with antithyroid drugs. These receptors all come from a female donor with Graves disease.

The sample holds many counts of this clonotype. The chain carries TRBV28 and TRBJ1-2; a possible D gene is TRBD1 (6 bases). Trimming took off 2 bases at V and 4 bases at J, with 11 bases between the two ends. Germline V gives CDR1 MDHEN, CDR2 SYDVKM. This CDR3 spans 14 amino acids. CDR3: CASSLGGRSYGYTF. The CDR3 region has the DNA TGTGCCAGCAGTTTAGGGGGGCGGAGCTATGGCTACACCTTC.

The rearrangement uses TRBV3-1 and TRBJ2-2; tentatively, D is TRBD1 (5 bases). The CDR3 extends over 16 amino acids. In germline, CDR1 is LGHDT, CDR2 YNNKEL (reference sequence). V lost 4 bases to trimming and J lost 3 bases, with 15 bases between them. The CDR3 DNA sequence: TGTGCCAGCAGCCCTATGCCCTTAGGGGACACCGGGGAGCTGTTTTTT. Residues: CASSPMPLGDTGELFF. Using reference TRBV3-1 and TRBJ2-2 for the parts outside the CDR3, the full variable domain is DTAVSQTPKYLVTQMGNDKSIKCEQNLGHDTMYWYKQDSKKFLKIMFSYNNKELIINETVPNRFSPKSPDKAHLNLHINSLELGDSAVYFCASSPMPLGDTGELFFGEGSRLTVL.

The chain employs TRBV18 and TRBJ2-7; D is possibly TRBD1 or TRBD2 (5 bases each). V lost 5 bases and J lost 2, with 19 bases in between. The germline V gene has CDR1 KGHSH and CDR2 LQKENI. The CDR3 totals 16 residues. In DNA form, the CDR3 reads TGTGCCAGCTCATCGTTTCTCCGAGGGGCCGCCTACGAGCAGTACTTC. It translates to CASSSFLRGAAYEQYF.

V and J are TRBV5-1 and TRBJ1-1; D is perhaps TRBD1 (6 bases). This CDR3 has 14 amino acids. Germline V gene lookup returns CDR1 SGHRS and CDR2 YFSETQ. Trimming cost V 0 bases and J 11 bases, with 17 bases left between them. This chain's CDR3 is CASSLGGTLREAFF. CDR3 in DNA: TGCGCCAGCAGCTTGGGCGGGACACTCAGGGAGGCTTTCTTT.

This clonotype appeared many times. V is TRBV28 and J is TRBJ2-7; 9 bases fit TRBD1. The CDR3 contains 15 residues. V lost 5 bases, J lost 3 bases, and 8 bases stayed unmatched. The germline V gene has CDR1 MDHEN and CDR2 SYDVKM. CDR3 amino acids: CASSQSGTGLYEQYF. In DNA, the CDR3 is TGTGCCAGCAGTCAATCCGGGACAGGGCTCTACGAGCAGTACTTC.

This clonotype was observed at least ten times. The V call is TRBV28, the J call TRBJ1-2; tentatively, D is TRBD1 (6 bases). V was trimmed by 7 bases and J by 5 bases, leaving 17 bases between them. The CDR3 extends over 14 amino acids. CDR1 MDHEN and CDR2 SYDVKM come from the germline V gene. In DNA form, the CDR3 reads TGTGCCAGCACTCTCGGGGGCGGGCCATATGGCTACACCTTC. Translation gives CASTLGGGPYGYTF.

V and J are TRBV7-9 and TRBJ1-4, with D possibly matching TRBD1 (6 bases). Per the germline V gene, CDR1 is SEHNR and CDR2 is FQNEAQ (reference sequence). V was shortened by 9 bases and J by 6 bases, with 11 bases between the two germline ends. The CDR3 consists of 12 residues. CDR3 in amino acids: CASTGPDEKLFF. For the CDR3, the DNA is TGTGCCAGTACAGGGCCGGATGAAAAACTGTTTTTT.

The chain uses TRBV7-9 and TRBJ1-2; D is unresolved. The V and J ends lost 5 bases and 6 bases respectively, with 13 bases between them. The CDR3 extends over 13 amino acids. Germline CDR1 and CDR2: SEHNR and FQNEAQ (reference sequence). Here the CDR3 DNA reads TGTGCCAGCAGCCCATCGGGGTCCAATGGCTACACCTTC. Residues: CASSPSGSNGYTF.

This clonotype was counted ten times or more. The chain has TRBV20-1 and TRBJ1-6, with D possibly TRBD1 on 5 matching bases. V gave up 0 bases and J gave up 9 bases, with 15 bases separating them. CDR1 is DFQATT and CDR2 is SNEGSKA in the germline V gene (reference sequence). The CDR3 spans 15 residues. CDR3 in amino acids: CSARDRGRARSPLHF. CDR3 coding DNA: TGCAGTGCTAGAGATCGGGGCAGGGCACGTTCACCCCTCCACTTT.

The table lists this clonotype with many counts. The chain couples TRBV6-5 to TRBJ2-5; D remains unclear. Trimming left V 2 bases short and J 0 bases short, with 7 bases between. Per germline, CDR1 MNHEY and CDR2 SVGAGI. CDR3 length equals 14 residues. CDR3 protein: CASSYGMYQETQYF. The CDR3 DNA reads TGTGCCAGCAGTTACGGGATGTACCAAGAGACCCAGTACTTC.

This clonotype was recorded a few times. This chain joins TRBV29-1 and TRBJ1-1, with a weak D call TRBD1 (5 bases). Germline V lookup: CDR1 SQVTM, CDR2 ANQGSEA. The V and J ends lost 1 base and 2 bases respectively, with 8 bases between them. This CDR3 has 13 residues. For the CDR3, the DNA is TGCAGCGTTGAAGGACAGAGTAACACTGAAGCTTTCTTT. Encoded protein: CSVEGQSNTEAFF.

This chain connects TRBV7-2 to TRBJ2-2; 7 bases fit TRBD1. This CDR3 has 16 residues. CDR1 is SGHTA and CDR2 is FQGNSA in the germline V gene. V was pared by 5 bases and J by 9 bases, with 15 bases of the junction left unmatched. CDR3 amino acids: CASSPTEKGARRELFF. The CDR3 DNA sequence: TGTGCCAGCAGCCCAACTGAAAAGGGGGCACGGAGGGAGCTGTTTTTT.

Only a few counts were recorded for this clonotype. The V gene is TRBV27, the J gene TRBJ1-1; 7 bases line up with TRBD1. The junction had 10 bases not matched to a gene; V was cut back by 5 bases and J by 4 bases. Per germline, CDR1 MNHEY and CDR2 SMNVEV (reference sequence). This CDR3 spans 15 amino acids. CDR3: CASSLTTGRSTEAFF. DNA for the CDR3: TGTGCCAGCAGTCTAACGACAGGGAGGTCCACTGAAGCTTTCTTT.

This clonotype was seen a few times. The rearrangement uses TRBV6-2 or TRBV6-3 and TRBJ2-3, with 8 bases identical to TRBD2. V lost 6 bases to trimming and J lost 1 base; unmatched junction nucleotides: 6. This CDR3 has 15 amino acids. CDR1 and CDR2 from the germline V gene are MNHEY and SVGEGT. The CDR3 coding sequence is TGTGCCAGCAGCACAGCGGGAGTTGGCACAGATACGCAGTATTTT. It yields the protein CASSTAGVGTDTQYF.

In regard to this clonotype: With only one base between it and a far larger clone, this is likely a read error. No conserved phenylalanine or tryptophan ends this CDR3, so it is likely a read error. The CDR3 spells CASSFGSRGYTS. In DNA, the CDR3 is TGTGCCAGCAGTTTTGGGAGTCGGGGCTACACCTCC. J is TRBJ1-2 and V is TRBV10-3; D gene uncertain. Germline lookup yields CDR1 ENHRY and CDR2 SYGVKD. This CDR3 contains 12 residues.

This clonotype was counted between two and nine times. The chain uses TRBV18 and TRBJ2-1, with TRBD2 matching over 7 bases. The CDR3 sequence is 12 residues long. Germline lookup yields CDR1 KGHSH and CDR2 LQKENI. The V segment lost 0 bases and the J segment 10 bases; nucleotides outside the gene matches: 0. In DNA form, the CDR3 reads TGTGCCAGCTCACCACCGGGGGGGGAGCAGTTCTTC. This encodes CASSPPGGEQFF.

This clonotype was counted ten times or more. This chain's CDR3 is CASSLAPTGGYEQYF. The CDR3 DNA follows: TGTGCCAGCAGCTTAGCCCCGACAGGGGGTTACGAGCAGTACTTC. The V gene is TRBV7-2, the J gene TRBJ2-7, with 9 bases matching TRBD1. The V gene end was trimmed by 0 bases and the J gene end by 4 bases; junction bases not matched to a gene: 4. Germline lookup yields CDR1 SGHTA and CDR2 FQGNSA. The CDR3 is made up of 15 amino acids.

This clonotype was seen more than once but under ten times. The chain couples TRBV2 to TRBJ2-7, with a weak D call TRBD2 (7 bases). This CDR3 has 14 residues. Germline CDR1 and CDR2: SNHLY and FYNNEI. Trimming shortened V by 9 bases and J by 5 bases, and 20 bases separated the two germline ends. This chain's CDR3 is CASLEGGILDEQYF. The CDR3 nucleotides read TGTGCCAGTCTAGAGGGGGGGATCTTGGACGAGCAGTACTTC.

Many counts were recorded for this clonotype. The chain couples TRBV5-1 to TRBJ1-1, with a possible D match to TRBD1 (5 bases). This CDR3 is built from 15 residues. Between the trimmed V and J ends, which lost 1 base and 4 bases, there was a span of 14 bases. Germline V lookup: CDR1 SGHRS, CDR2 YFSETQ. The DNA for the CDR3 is TGCGCCAGCAGCTTGCAGGGCCCCGGGGTCACTGAAGCTTTCTTT. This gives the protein CASSLQGPGVTEAFF.

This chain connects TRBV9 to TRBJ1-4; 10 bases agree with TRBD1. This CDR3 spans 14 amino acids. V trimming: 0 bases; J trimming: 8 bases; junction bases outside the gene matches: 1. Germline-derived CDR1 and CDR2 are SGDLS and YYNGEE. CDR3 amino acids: CASSVEGQGEKLFF. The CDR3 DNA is TGTGCCAGCAGCGTAGAGGGACAGGGGGAAAAACTGTTTTTT.

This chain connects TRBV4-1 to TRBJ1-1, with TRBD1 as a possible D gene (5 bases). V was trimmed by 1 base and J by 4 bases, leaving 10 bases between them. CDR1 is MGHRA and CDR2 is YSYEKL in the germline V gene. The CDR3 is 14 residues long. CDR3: CASSQAGRGTEAFF. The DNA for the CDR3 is TGCGCCAGCAGCCAAGCCGGTAGGGGCACTGAAGCTTTCTTT.